The 3 T cell receptor beta chains below all came from one sample that was sequenced in a study of T cells in Graves' hyperthyroidism and ophthalmopathy. The source material, RNA transcripts, was used to amplify TCR beta CDR3 regions. The HTBI primer set was used in a first-round RT-PCR of the TCR CDR3. TCRdb reprocessed the multiplex PCR reads via MiXCR and lists one record per CDR3 protein. The table shows around 440,000 distinct CDR3 sequences, with less than 20% occurring only once. Sequences were obtained from blood. Every receptor here comes from a woman under 30 with Graves' hyperthyroidism.

This clonotype appeared a few times. The chain links TRBV29-1 to TRBJ2-7; D gene ambiguous. The CDR3 has 12 amino acids. Germline CDR1 is SQVTM and CDR2 is ANQGSEA. Trimming removed 0 bases at V and 6 bases at J, with 9 bases between. The CDR3 DNA reads TGCAGCGTTGAAGATCCAACGGGCGAGCAGTACTTC. Its translation: CSVEDPTGEQYF.

This clonotype was seen only a few times. The CDR3: CASSPPVTVLNTEAFF. For the CDR3, the DNA is TGTGCCAGCTCACCTCCAGTGACTGTGCTGAACACTGAAGCTTTCTTT. The chain employs TRBV18 and TRBJ1-1; D is unresolved. The CDR3 is 16 residues long. Trimming took 3 bases from V and 0 from J, leaving 14 bases between them. Germline V CDR1 and CDR2: KGHSH, LQKENI.

V is TRBV19 and J is TRBJ1-1; D not certain. This CDR3 has 13 amino acids. The V gene's germline CDR1 is LNHDA and CDR2 SQIVND (reference sequence). The V and J ends lost 6 bases and 3 bases respectively, with 11 bases between them. The CDR3 sequence is CASRRWVDTEAFF. The CDR3 DNA reads as TGTGCCAGTAGGAGGTGGGTAGACACTGAAGCTTTCTTT.